The clone carrying this TCR beta chain has ten or more counts. Researchers amplified the TCR beta CDR3 regions from RNA transcripts. The HTBI primer set drove a first-round RT-PCR of the TCR CDR3. In TCRdb, the multiplex PCR reads were re-called with MiXCR into one record per CDR3 protein. The sample carries about 360,000 distinct CDR3 sequences, under 15% recorded once. This sample is part of a study of T cells in Graves' hyperthyroidism and ophthalmopathy. Background on the study: It was at initial diagnosis, before any treatment, that peripheral blood was collected.

Per the germline V gene, CDR1 is SGHRS and CDR2 is YFSETQ. This CDR3 contains 15 residues. Trimming left V 4 bases short and J 1 base short, with 11 bases between. Source material: blood. This TCR was recovered from a woman aged 18-29 years with Graves' hyperthyroidism. The V and J genes are TRBV5-1 and TRBJ2-2; tentative D call: TRBD1 (6 bases). The CDR3 reads CASSQATGNTGELFF. The CDR3 region has the DNA TGCGCCAGCAGCCAAGCGACAGGGAACACCGGGGAGCTGTTTTTT.